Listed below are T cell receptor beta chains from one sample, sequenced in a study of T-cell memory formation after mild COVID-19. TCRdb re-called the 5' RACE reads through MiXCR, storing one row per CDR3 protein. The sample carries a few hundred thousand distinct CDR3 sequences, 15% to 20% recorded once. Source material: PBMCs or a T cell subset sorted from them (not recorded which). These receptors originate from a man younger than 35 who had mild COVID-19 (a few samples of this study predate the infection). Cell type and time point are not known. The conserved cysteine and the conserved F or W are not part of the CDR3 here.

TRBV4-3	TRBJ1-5	ASSPLRVEQPQH
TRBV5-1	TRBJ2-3	ASSTQGFTDTQY
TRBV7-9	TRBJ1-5	ASSSGGGQPQH
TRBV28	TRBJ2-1	ASNPRLAGMDEQF
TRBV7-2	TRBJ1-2	ASSATQPTTPYGYT
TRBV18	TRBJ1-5	ASSTGHTNQPQH
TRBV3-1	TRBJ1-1	ASSGQGSQLSEAF
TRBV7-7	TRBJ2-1	ASSLGQGANNEQF
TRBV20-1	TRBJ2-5	SADLRETQY
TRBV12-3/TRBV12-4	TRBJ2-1	ASSVGGGQF
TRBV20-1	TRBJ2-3	SARVPGRQYTQY
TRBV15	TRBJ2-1	ATSSRTGWNEQF
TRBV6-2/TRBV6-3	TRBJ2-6	ASSGTRTAGANVLT
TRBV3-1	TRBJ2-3	ASSQLLTGGTDTQY
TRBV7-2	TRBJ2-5	ASSFQTGWEETQY
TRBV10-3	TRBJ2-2	AISEDRGLPGELF
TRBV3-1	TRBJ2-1	ASVSYVNEQF
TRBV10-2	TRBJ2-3	ASSEYRGQDTQY
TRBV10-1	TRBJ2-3	ASSEAGGDTQY
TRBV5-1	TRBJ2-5	ASSPGPTWETQY
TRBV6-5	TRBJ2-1	ASSTFSSYNEQF
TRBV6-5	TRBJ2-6	AGPPGHRTGANVLT
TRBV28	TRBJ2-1	AGGTTGHGYNEQF
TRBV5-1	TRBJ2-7	ASTRWGTGLNEQY